One sample yielded the 12 T cell receptor beta chains listed below, sequenced in a study of shared clonotypes between healthy human individuals (dated by TCRdb to the early 2020s). The library came from the immunoSEQ multiplex PCR assay. TCRdb carries this immuneACCESS record with in-frame sequences only. Its versions omit some clonotypes, under half of them owing to an unresolved V gene in the studies checked, with the rest unexplained. The table for this sample lists 2 million to 3 million clones; over 85% of them were counted only once. The leading ten clones occupy 0.35% to 0.45% of the sample. What was sequenced was naive CD4+ T cells from PBMCs. Interpreted using the paper, the cell subset or site label stands for: CD45RA+ positively selected. Receptors originate from a man between 18 and 29 years old in good health. Some clones in this sample may be carry-over from other donors' samples.

J is TRBJ1-1 and V is TRBV6-6; tentative D call: TRBD1 (5 bases). This CDR3 comprises 15 residues. V lost 2 bases, J lost 4 bases, and 14 bases lay in between. Germline V CDR1 and CDR2: MNHNY, SVGAGI (reference sequence). Here the CDR3 reads CASSYSQGFGTEAFF. The CDR3 DNA reads TGTGCCAGCAGTTACAGTCAGGGCTTTGGCACTGAAGCTTTCTTT.

The rearrangement joins TRBV9 to TRBJ1-1; no firm D call. Germline lookup yields CDR1 SGDLS and CDR2 YYNGEE. This CDR3 is 14 amino acids long. Deletions cut 0 bases from V and 6 bases from J, with 12 bases between. The CDR3 loop reads CASSVEEVVPEAFF. DNA for the CDR3: TGTGCCAGCAGCGTAGAAGAGGTCGTCCCTGAAGCTTTCTTT.

This clone was seen a few times. The chain links TRBV29-1 to TRBJ1-1, with D possibly matching TRBD1 (5 bases). The V and J ends lost 7 bases and 4 bases respectively, with 10 bases between them. CDR1 SQVTM and CDR2 ANQGSEA come from the germline V gene. This CDR3 is 11 amino acids long. The CDR3 bases are TGCAGCGGGGCGGGGGTCACTGAAGCTTTCTTT. Protein product: CSGAGVTEAFF.

This clone is a singleton in its sample. The chain uses TRBV18 and TRBJ2-7; 8 nucleotides align to TRBD1. Germline V gene lookup returns CDR1 KGHSH and CDR2 LQKENI. The CDR3 loop spans 15 amino acids. V shed 5 bases, J shed 3 bases, and the junction held 9 bases outside the gene matches. In nucleotides, the CDR3 is TGTGCCAGCTCATCTCCCAGGGGGCGAGGCTACGAGCAGTACTTC. The encoded protein is CASSSPRGRGYEQYF.

V and J are TRBV19 and TRBJ2-5; D remains unclear. There are 16 residues in the CDR3. The germline gives CDR1 LNHDA, CDR2 SQIVND (reference sequence). V lost 3 bases and J lost 2, with 16 bases in between. In nucleotides, the CDR3 is TGTGCCAGTAGTATTGGCGTGGAACGGAGACAAGAGACCCAGTACTTC. This gives the protein CASSIGVERRQETQYF.

This chain connects TRBV6-6 to TRBJ2-7, with TRBD1 matching 9 bases. V lost 6 bases to trimming and J lost 6 bases; unmatched junction nucleotides: 9. Germline CDR1 reads MNHNY; CDR2 reads SVGAGI (reference sequence). The CDR3 totals 14 residues. CDR3 sequence reads: CASSQGQGFSEQYF. Written as DNA, the CDR3 is TGTGCCAGCAGCCAGGGACAGGGCTTCTCCGAGCAGTACTTC.

The gene calls are TRBV5-1 and TRBJ2-1, with D tentatively TRBD1 (6 bases). Trimming stripped 5 bases from V and 3 bases from J, with 15 bases between. CDR3 length: 15 amino acids. CDR1 SGHRS and CDR2 YFSETQ come from the germline V gene. CDR3 DNA: TGCGCCAGCAGGAAGCAGGGGCCGAGCTACAATGAGCAGTTCTTC. Encoded protein: CASRKQGPSYNEQFF.

This clone was seen more than once but under ten times. The V and J genes are TRBV10-3 and TRBJ1-5; D not certain. Germline assignment: CDR1 ENHRY and CDR2 SYGVKD. The CDR3 loop spans 10 amino acids. The V gene lost 10 bases and the J gene lost 5 bases, with 6 bases spanning the gap. The CDR3 DNA reads as TGTGCCAGGGATCATCAGCCCCAGCATTTT. Protein sequence: CARDHQPQHF.

This chain joins TRBV2 and TRBJ2-1; TRBD2 matches 7 bases. This CDR3 has 15 amino acids. Trimming removed 6 bases from V and 8 bases from J; junction bases left unmatched: 13. CDR1 SNHLY and CDR2 FYNNEI come from the germline V gene. The CDR3: CASRLGAGRGDEQFF. CDR3 sequence (DNA): TGTGCCAGCAGGCTGGGAGCGGGAAGAGGTGATGAGCAGTTCTTC.

V usage is TRBV20-1 and J usage is TRBJ2-1; no reliable D call. V was pared by 5 bases and J by 12 bases, with 14 bases between. Germline lookup yields CDR1 DFQATT and CDR2 SNEGSKA (reference sequence). The CDR3 covers 11 residues. CDR3: CSADPVYWQFF. In DNA, the CDR3 is TGCAGTGCTGACCCCGTGTATTGGCAGTTCTTC.

The chain has TRBV4-1 and TRBJ2-2; possibly TRBD1 for D (5 bases). The CDR3 covers 15 residues. Germline lookup yields CDR1 MGHRA and CDR2 YSYEKL. Trimming left V 2 bases short and J 6 bases short, with 13 bases between. CDR3 bases: TGCGCCAGCAGCCAACTCACAGGAATGTCCGGGGAGCTGTTTTTT. Encoded protein: CASSQLTGMSGELFF.

V is TRBV9 and J is TRBJ2-2, with a tentative D call TRBD1 (6 bases). The CDR3 consists of 14 residues. Germline CDR1 is SGDLS and CDR2 is YYNGEE. Deletions cut 4 bases from V and 7 bases from J, with 14 bases between. DNA for the CDR3: TGTGCCAGCAGCATCCAACAGGGCGGCGGGGAGCTGTTTTTT. This gives the protein CASSIQQGGGELFF.